This T cell receptor (beta chain) is from a study of blood T cell repertoires in COVID-19. CDR1 is LNHDA and CDR2 is SQIVND in the germline V gene (reference sequence). V lost 5 bases and J lost 4, with 9 bases in between. The length of the CDR3 is 13 residues. TCRdb's copy holds only in-frame clones and misses some; the assay was immunoSEQ multiplex PCR. The table shows more than 200,000 clones, with about 79% occurring only once. The sequenced sample was peripheral blood. The receptor was isolated from a woman aged 40 to 55 who had recovered from COVID-19. The J gene is TRBJ2-1, the V gene TRBV19, with D hard to call. The CDR3 DNA sequence: TGTGCCAGTAGTTTATTTGTTTACAATGAGCAGTTCTTC. As protein: CASSLFVYNEQFF.